Listed below are T cell receptor beta chains from one sample, sequenced in a study of T cell changes during pregnancy in multiple sclerosis. Profiling relied on immunoSEQ multiplex PCR, and the TCRdb table lists in-frame clones only, not all of them. The data contain some 120,000 clones, 85% to 95% of them seen just once; the ten biggest clones take up approximately 6.2%. Sequenced material: peripheral blood, taken before pregnancy. All receptors derive from a female donor with multiple sclerosis, enrolled in a pregnancy study. The CDR3 runs from the conserved cysteine through the conserved F or W. D genes are given only for firm matches. Clone size appears in some rows only: once, few, many, or a class for an expanded clone.

d_gene	v_gene	j_gene	abundance	CDR3aa	CDR3nt
TRBD1	TRBV7-8	TRBJ1-1	-	CASSYTGTGTEAFF	TGTGCCAGCAGCTACACCGGGACAGGGACTGAAGCTTTCTTT
TRBD1	TRBV6-1	TRBJ2-5	-	CATRLTGEETQYF	TGTGCCACCCGCCTGACAGGGGAAGAGACCCAGTACTTC
TRBD1	TRBV15	TRBJ1-3	-	CATKTGGSGNTIYF	TGTGCCACCAAAACAGGGGGCTCTGGAAACACCATATATTTT
TRBD1	TRBV5-1	TRBJ2-7	-	CASSLAEQGAREQYF	TGCGCCAGCAGCTTGGCAGAACAGGGGGCCAGGGAGCAGTACTTC
TRBD2	TRBV15	TRBJ2-2	-	CATSRVTSGWAGELFF	TGTGCCACCAGCAGAGTAACTAGCGGCTGGGCCGGGGAGCTGTTTTTT
-	TRBV2	TRBJ1-1	-	CASSDWQITEAFF	TGTGCCAGCAGTGACTGGCAGATCACTGAAGCTTTCTTT
TRBD2	TRBV18	TRBJ2-1	-	CATHSGVSYNEQFF	TGTGCCACCCATAGCGGGGTATCCTACAATGAGCAGTTCTTC
-	TRBV7-2	TRBJ2-1	-	CASSLVLAYNEQFF	TGTGCCAGCAGCTTAGTTTTAGCGTACAATGAGCAGTTCTTC
TRBD2	TRBV7-3	TRBJ2-7	-	CASSLASGSSYEQYF	TGTGCCAGCAGCTTAGCTAGCGGGAGCTCCTACGAGCAGTACTTC
-	TRBV5-1	TRBJ1-2	-	CASSLGLEPISYGYTF	TGCGCCAGCAGCTTGGGTTTAGAACCAATCTCATATGGCTACACCTTC
TRBD1	TRBV19	TRBJ2-5	-	CASSISWDRGTRTQYF	TGTGCCAGTAGTATATCCTGGGACAGGGGTACACGGACCCAGTACTTC
-	TRBV2	TRBJ1-2	-	CASSTRGYTF	TGTGCCAGCTCCACTCGAGGCTACACCTTC
-	TRBV11-2	TRBJ2-3	-	CASSLEGSGKDTQYF	TGTGCCAGCAGCTTAGAGGGTAGCGGAAAAGATACGCAGTATTTT
-	TRBV28	TRBJ2-1	-	CASSIRVDSYNEQFF	TGTGCCAGCAGCATAAGAGTAGATTCCTACAATGAGCAGTTCTTC
-	TRBV6-1	TRBJ1-4	-	CASSGTEIWDEKLFF	TGTGCCAGCAGTGGAACGGAGATTTGGGATGAAAAACTGTTTTTT
-	TRBV13	TRBJ1-1	-	CASSLERGGNTEAFF	TGTGCCAGCAGCTTAGAAAGAGGAGGGAACACTGAAGCTTTCTTT
-	TRBV5-5	TRBJ2-7	-	CASSLERVSYEQYF	TGTGCCAGCAGCTTGGAGAGGGTCTCCTACGAGCAGTACTTC
TRBD2	TRBV7-9	TRBJ2-1	once	CASSLTSGLSSYNEQFF	TGTGCCAGCAGCTTGACTAGCGGGTTGAGCTCCTACAATGAGCAGTTCTTC
TRBD1	TRBV30	TRBJ1-1	once	CAWGYRDRGTTANTEAFF	TGTGCCTGGGGCTACCGGGACAGGGGGACCACCGCGAACACTGAAGCTTTCTTT
TRBD1	TRBV6-1	TRBJ1-5	-	CASSLTGSRQPQHF	TGTGCCAGCAGCTTGACAGGGTCTCGGCAGCCCCAGCATTTT
-	TRBV6-1	TRBJ1-6	-	CASSVSRNSPLHF	TGTGCCAGCAGTGTGTCCAGAAATTCACCCCTCCACTTT
-	TRBV18	TRBJ1-6	-	CASSLQGSPLHF	TGTGCCAGCTCACTTCAGGGTTCACCCCTCCACTTT
TRBD1	TRBV19	TRBJ1-5	-	CASRTGEGNQPQHF	TGTGCCAGTCGGACAGGGGAAGGCAATCAGCCCCAGCATTTT
-	TRBV5-8	TRBJ2-1	-	CASSLAGPRGTEQFF	TGTGCCAGCAGCTTGGCCGGGCCGAGGGGGACTGAGCAGTTCTTC
-	TRBV28	TRBJ1-5	-	CASSRTASNQPQHF	TGTGCCAGCAGTCGGACAGCTAGCAATCAGCCCCAGCATTTT
-	TRBV15	TRBJ1-1	few	CATSRDYRGTKAFF	TGTGCCACCAGCAGAGATTATCGGGGAACGAAAGCTTTCTTT
-	TRBV5-1	TRBJ1-5	once	CASSPGPSNQPQHF	TGCGCCAGCAGCCCCGGTCCGAGCAATCAGCCCCAGCATTTT
TRBD1	TRBV10-1	TRBJ1-6	-	CASGQRGQRNSPLHF	TGCGCCAGCGGTCAGAGGGGACAGAGAAATTCACCCCTCCACTTT
-	TRBV7-9	TRBJ2-7	once	CASSLVSGEVYEQYF	TGTGCCAGCAGCTTAGTATCCGGGGAGGTCTACGAGCAGTACTTC
TRBD2	TRBV11-1	TRBJ2-7	-	CASSLQMTSGAAYEQYF	TGTGCCAGCAGCCTACAGATGACTAGCGGGGCCGCCTACGAGCAGTACTTC
TRBD2	TRBV4-2	TRBJ2-1	-	CASSQEAGGSYNEQFF	TGTGCCAGCAGCCAAGAGGCGGGGGGCTCCTACAATGAGCAGTTCTTC
-	TRBV7-9	TRBJ2-5	-	CASSSPSPGKQETQYF	TGTGCCAGCAGCTCACCCTCACCGGGAAAACAAGAGACCCAGTACTTC
-	TRBV20-1	TRBJ2-7	-	CSADPGYEQYF	TGCAGTGCTGATCCAGGGTACGAGCAGTACTTC
-	TRBV5-4	TRBJ2-1	-	CASSLGGTPNNEQFF	TGTGCCAGCAGCTTGGGCGGGACCCCAAACAATGAGCAGTTCTTC
TRBD1	TRBV28	TRBJ2-7	-	CASSPLDRGRYEQYF	TGTGCCAGCAGTCCGCTGGACAGGGGGAGGTACGAGCAGTACTTC
-	TRBV2	TRBJ1-3	-	CASRPDSGNTIYF	TGTGCCAGCAGGCCAGATTCCGGAAACACCATATATTTT
-	TRBV19	TRBJ1-2	-	CASSNRYGYTF	TGTGCCAGTAGTAATCGTTATGGCTACACCTTC
-	TRBV20-1	TRBJ2-1	-	CSARDSSEQFF	TGCAGTGCTAGAGATTCCAGTGAGCAGTTCTTC
TRBD2	TRBV5-4	TRBJ2-3	-	CASSLAGGPPGQYF	TGTGCCAGCAGCTTGGCGGGGGGACCGCCGGGGCAGTATTTT
-	TRBV6-1	TRBJ1-1	-	CASKGQSEAFF	TGTGCCAGCAAAGGACAGAGTGAAGCTTTCTTT